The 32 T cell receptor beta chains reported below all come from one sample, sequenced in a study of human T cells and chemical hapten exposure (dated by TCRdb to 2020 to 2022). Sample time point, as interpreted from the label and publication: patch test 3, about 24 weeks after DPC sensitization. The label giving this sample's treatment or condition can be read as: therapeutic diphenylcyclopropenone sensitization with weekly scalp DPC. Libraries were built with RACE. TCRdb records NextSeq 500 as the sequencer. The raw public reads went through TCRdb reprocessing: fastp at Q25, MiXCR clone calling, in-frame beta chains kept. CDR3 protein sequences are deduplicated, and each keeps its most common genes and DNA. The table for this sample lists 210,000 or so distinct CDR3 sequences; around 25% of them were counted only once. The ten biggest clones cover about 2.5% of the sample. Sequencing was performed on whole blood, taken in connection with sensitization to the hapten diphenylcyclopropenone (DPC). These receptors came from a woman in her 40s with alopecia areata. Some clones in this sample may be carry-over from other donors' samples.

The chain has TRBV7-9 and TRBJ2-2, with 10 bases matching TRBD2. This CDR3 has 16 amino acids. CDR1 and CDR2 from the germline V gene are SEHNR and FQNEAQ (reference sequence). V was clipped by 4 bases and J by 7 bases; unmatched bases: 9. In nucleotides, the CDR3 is TGTGCCAGCAGCTCCTCCGGGACTAGCGTTCACGGGGAGCTGTTTTTT. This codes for CASSSSGTSVHGELFF.

CDR3 in DNA: TGCGCCAGCAGCCATAACTACGGACAGACCTACGAGCAGTACTTC. Translating it yields CASSHNYGQTYEQYF. The rearrangement links TRBV4-3 to TRBJ2-7; D is perhaps TRBD1 (6 bases). The V and J ends lost 3 bases and 2 bases respectively, with 14 bases between them. Germline CDR1 is LGHNA and CDR2 is YSLEER. CDR3 length: 15 residues.

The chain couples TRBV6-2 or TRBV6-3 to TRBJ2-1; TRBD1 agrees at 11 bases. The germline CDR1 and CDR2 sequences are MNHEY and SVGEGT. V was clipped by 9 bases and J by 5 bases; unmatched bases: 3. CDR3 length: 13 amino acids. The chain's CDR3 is CASKGQGDNEQFF. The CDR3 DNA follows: TGTGCCAGTAAGGGACAGGGGGACAATGAGCAGTTCTTC.

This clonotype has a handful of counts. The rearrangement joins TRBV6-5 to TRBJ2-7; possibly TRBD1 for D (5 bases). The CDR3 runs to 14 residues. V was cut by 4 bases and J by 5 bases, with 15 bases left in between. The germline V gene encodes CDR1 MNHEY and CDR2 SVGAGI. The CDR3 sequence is CASSSVQGWDEQYF. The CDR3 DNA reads TGTGCCAGCAGTTCCGTGCAGGGATGGGACGAGCAGTACTTC.

The chain's CDR3 is CASSSGTSGVGDTQYF. The CDR3, as DNA: TGTGCCAGCAGCTCCGGGACTAGCGGGGTGGGAGATACGCAGTATTTT. V usage is TRBV11-2 and J usage is TRBJ2-3; 13 bases are a match to TRBD2. Germline loops: CDR1 SGHAT, CDR2 FQNNGV. V was clipped by 4 bases and J by 5 bases; unmatched bases: 6. The CDR3 runs 16 residues.

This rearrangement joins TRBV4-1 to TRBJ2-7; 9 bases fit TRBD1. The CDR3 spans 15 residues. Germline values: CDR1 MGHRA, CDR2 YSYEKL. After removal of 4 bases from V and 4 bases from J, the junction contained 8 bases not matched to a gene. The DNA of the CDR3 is TGCGCCAGCAGCCTCCGGACAGGGGAGGGATACGAGCAGTACTTC. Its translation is CASSLRTGEGYEQYF.

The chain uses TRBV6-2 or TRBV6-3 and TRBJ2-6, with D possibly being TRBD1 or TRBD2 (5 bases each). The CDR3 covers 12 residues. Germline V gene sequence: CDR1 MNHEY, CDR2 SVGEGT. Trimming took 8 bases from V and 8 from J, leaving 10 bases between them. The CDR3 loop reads CASSGTPNVLTF. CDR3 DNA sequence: TGTGCCAGCTCCGGGACCCCCAACGTCCTGACTTTC.

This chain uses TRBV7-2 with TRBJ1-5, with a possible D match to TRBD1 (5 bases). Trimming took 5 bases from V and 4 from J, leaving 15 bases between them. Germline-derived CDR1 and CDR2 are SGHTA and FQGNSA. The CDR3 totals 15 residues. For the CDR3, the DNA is TGTGCCAGCAGCCCCACGGGGCCGGGGAATCAGCCCCAGCATTTT. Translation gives CASSPTGPGNQPQHF.

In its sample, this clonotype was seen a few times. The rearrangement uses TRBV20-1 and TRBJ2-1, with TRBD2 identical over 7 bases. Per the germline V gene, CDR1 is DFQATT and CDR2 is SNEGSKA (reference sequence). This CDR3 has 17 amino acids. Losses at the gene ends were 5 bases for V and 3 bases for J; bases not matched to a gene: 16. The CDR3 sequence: CSAYRDVPGLNYNEQFF. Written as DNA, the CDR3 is TGCAGTGCTTATCGTGACGTCCCGGGACTAAACTACAATGAGCAGTTCTTC.

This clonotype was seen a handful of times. This CDR3 is CASSQDWPAYEQYF. The CDR3 DNA sequence: TGCGCCAGCAGCCAAGATTGGCCAGCCTACGAGCAGTACTTC. The V and J genes are TRBV4-3 and TRBJ2-7; unclear D gene. The CDR3 sequence is 14 residues long. Trimming shortened V by 0 bases and J by 2 bases, and 8 bases separated the two germline ends. Germline CDR1 is LGHNA and CDR2 is YSLEER.

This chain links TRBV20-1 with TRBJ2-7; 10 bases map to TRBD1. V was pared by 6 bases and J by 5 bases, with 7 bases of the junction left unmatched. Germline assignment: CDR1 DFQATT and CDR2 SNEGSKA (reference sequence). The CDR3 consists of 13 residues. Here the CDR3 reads CSAAGQGNNEQYF. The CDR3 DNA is TGCAGTGCGGCGGGACAGGGGAACAACGAGCAGTACTTC.

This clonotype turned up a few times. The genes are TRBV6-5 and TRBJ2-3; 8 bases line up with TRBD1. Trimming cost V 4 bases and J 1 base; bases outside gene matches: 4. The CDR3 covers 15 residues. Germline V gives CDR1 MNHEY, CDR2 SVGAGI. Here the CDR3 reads CASSSGGAGTDTQYF. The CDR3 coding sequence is TGTGCCAGCAGTTCAGGGGGCGCAGGCACAGATACGCAGTATTTT.

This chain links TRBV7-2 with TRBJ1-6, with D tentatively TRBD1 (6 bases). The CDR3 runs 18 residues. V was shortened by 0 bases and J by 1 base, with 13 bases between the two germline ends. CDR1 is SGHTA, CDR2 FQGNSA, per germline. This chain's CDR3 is CASSLARQGLSYNSPLHF. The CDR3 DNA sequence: TGTGCCAGCAGCTTAGCGAGGCAGGGGTTATCCTATAATTCACCCCTCCACTTT.

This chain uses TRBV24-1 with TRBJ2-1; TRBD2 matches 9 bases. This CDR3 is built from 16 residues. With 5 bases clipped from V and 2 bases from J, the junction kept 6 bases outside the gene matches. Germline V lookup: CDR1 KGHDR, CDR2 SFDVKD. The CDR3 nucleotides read TGTGCCACCAGTGGGCTGTCTAGCGGGACCTACAATGAGCAGTTCTTC. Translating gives CATSGLSSGTYNEQFF.

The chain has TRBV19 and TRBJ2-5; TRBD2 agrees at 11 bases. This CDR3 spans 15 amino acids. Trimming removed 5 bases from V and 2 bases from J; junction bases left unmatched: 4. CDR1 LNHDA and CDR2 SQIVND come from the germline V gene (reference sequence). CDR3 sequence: CASSPLAGGQETQYF. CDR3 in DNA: TGTGCCAGTAGTCCCCTAGCGGGGGGACAAGAGACCCAGTACTTC.

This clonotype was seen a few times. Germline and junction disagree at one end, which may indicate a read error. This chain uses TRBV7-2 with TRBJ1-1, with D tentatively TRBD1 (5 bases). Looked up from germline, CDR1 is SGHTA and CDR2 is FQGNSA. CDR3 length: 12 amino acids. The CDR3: CASSLQGPARYF. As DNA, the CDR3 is TGTGCCAGCAGCTTACAGGGACCAGCCCGTTATTTT.

In DNA, the CDR3 is TGTGCCAGCTCTGGACAGACTTATGGCTACACCTTC. Translation gives CASSGQTYGYTF. The chain uses TRBV28 and TRBJ1-2; TRBD1 might be the D (6 bases). In germline, CDR1 is MDHEN, CDR2 SYDVKM. V lost 8 bases and J 5 bases, leaving 12 bases between the germline ends. This CDR3 region has 12 residues.

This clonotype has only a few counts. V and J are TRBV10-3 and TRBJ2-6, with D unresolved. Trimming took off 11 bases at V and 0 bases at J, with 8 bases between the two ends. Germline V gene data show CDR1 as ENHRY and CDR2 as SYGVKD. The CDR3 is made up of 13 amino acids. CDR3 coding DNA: TGTGCCCCAACGAGCTCTGGGGCCAACGTCCTGACTTTC. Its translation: CAPTSSGANVLTF.

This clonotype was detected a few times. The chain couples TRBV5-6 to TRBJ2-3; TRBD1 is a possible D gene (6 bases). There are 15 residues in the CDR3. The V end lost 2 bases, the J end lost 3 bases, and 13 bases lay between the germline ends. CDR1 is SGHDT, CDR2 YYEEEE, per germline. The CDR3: CASSFGRGRTDTQYF. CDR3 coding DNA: TGTGCCAGCAGCTTTGGCAGGGGCAGGACAGATACGCAGTATTTT.

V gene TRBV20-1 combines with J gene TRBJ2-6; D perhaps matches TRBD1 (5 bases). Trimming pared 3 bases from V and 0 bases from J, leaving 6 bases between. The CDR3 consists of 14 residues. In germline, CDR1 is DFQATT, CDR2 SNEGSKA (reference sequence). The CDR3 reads CSARDNSGANVLTF. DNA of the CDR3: TGCAGTGCTAGGGACAACTCTGGGGCCAACGTCCTGACTTTC.

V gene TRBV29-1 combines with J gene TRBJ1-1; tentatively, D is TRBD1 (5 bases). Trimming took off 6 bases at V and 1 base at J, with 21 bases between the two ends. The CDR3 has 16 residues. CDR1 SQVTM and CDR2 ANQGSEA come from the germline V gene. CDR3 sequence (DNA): TGCAGCGTGGGGGGATGGACGGGGGGGAAGAACACTGAAGCTTTCTTT. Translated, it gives CSVGGWTGGKNTEAFF.

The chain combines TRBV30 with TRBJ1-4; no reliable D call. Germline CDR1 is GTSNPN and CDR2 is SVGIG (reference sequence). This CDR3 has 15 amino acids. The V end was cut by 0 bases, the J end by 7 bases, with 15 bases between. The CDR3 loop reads CAWSVQVLMGEKLFF. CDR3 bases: TGTGCCTGGAGTGTACAAGTCTTGATGGGTGAAAAACTGTTTTTT.

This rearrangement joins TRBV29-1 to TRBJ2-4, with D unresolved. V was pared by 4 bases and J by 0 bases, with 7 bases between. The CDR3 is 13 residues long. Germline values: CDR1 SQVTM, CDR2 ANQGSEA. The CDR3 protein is CSVGGLAKNIQYF. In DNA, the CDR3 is TGCAGCGTTGGAGGTCTAGCCAAAAACATTCAGTACTTC.

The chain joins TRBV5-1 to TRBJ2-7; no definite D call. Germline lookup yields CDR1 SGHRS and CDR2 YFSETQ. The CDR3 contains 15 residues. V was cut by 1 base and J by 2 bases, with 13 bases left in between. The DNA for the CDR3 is TGCGCCAGCAGCTTGAGGAGCTCAGTCACCTACGAGCAGTACTTC. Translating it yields CASSLRSSVTYEQYF.

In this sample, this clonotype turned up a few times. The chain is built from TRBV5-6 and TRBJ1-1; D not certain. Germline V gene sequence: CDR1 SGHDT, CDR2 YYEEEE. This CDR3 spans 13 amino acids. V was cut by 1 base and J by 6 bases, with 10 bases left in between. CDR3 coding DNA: TGTGCCAGCAGCTTGATGCTAACGGCTGAAGCTTTCTTT. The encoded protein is CASSLMLTAEAFF.

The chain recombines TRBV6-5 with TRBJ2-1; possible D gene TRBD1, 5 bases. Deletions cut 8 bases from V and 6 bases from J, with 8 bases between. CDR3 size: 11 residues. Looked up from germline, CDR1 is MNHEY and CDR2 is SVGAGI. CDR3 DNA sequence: TGTGCCAGCGGGGCTAGCAATGAGCAGTTCTTC. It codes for CASGASNEQFF.

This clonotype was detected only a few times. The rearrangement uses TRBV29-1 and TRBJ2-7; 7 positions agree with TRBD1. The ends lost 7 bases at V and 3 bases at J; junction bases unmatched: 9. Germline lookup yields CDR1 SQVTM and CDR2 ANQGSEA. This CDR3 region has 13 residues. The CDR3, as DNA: TGCAGCGCCGCAGGGGGACAAAACTACGAGCAGTACTTC. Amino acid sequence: CSAAGGQNYEQYF.

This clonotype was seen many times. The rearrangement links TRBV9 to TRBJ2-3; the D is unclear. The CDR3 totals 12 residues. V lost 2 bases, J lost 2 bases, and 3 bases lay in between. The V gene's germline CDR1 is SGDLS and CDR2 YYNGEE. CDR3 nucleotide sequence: TGTGCCAGCAGCGTCAACACAGATACGCAGTATTTT. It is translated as CASSVNTDTQYF.

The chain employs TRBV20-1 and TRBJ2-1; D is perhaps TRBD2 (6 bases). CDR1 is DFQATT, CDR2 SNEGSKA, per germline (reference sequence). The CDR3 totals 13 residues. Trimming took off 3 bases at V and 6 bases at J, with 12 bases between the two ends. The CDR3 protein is CSASRRLGNEQFF. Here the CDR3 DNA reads TGCAGTGCTAGTCGGCGACTAGGCAATGAGCAGTTCTTC.

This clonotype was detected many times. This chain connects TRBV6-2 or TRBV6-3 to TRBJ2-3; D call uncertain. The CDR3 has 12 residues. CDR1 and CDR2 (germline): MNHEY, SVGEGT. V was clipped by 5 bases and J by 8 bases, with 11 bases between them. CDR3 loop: CASSPRPPTQYF. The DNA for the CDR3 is TGTGCCAGCAGTCCCCGACCCCCTACGCAGTATTTT.

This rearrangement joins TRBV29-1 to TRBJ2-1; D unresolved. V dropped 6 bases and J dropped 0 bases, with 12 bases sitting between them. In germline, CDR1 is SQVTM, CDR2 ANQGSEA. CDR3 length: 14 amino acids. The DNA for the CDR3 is TGCAGCGTCGGTGACGGCAGCTCCTACAATGAGCAGTTCTTC. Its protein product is CSVGDGSSYNEQFF.

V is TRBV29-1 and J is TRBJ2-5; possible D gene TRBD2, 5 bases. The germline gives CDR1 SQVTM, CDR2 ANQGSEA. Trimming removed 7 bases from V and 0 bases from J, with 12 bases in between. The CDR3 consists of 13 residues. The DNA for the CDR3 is TGCAGCGGAGGGCTATCTTACCAAGAGACCCAGTACTTC. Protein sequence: CSGGLSYQETQYF.